The 24 T cell receptor beta chains in this list originate from one sample, sequenced in a study of T-cell memory formation after mild COVID-19. Each CDR3 protein gets one entry after TCRdb re-called the 5' RACE reads with MiXCR. The sample lists over 95,000 distinct CDR3 sequences; approximately 21% were seen once. Sequenced material: PBMCs or a T cell subset sorted from them (not recorded which). All receptors come from a man between 18 and 35 years old who had mild COVID-19 (a few samples of this study predate the infection). Cell type and time point are not known.

The J gene is TRBJ1-2, the V gene TRBV7-9, with 8 nucleotides matching TRBD1. The CDR3 runs 15 residues. CDR1 and CDR2 from the germline V gene are SEHNR and FQNEAQ (reference sequence). The J segment lost 1 base and the V segment lost 4 bases, leaving 5 bases of the junction unmatched. CDR3 sequence reads: CASSSGQAINYGYTF. CDR3 coding DNA: TGTGCCAGCAGCTCGGGACAGGCAATTAACTATGGCTACACCTTC.

This clonotype turned up a few times. The J gene is TRBJ1-2, the V gene TRBV12-3 or TRBV12-4; no reliable D call. V gave up 5 bases and J gave up 4 bases, with 17 bases separating them. This CDR3 has 15 amino acids. CDR3 region: CASSPGTPAFYGYTF. DNA for the CDR3: TGTGCCAGCAGTCCCGGAACACCCGCCTTCTATGGCTACACCTTC.

This clonotype has a handful of counts. The chain uses TRBV7-9 and TRBJ2-1; D might be TRBD2 (5 bases). The V end was cut by 4 bases, the J end by 9 bases, with 13 bases between. CDR3 length equals 13 residues. Looked up from germline, CDR1 is SEHNR and CDR2 is FQNEAQ (reference sequence). The CDR3 here is CASSSWTYPEQFF. CDR3 DNA sequence: TGTGCCAGCAGCTCGTGGACTTACCCTGAGCAGTTCTTC.

The chain is built from TRBV25-1 and TRBJ1-2; 7 bases map to TRBD1. J gave up 6 bases and V 6 bases, and 4 bases lay outside the gene matches. Per germline, CDR1 MGHDK and CDR2 SYGVNS. CDR3 length: 12 amino acids. DNA for the CDR3: TGTGCCAGCAGGGGACAGTTCGATGGCTACACCTTC. Protein sequence: CASRGQFDGYTF.

V and J are TRBV25-1 and TRBJ1-6, with 7 bases matching TRBD1. V trimming: 6 bases; J trimming: 12 bases; junction bases outside the gene matches: 8. This CDR3 spans 13 amino acids. The V gene's germline CDR1 is MGHDK and CDR2 SYGVNS. The CDR3 protein is CASRPGGAQPLHF. Written as DNA, the CDR3 is TGTGCCAGCAGACCAGGGGGGGCCCAACCCCTCCACTTT.

This clonotype was seen a handful of times. The chain has TRBV20-1 and TRBJ2-7; no clear D. V gave up 1 base and J gave up 0 bases, with 13 bases separating them. The CDR3 loop spans 15 amino acids. The germline V gene encodes CDR1 DFQATT and CDR2 SNEGSKA (reference sequence). The CDR3 DNA sequence: TGCAGTGCTAGAGGGCTAGGGCAGGTCTCCTACGAGCAGTACTTC. The encoded protein is CSARGLGQVSYEQYF.

This clonotype has just a few counts. The V gene is TRBV6-6, the J gene TRBJ2-1; no reliable D call. Trimming left V 0 bases short and J 4 bases short, with 10 bases between. From germline, CDR1 is MNHNY and CDR2 SVGAGI (reference sequence). The CDR3 runs to 15 residues. CDR3 sequence reads: CASSYSKASYNEQFF. The CDR3, as DNA: TGTGCCAGCAGTTACTCGAAGGCAAGTTACAATGAGCAGTTCTTC.

The count of this clonotype is one. The rearrangement links TRBV4-1 to TRBJ2-5; D is possibly TRBD1 (6 bases). The V gene lost 2 bases and the J gene lost 5 bases, with 15 bases spanning the gap. Germline CDR1 MGHRA, CDR2 YSYEKL. The CDR3 is 15 amino acids. CDR3 sequence: CASSQTQGRKETQYF. The CDR3 DNA sequence: TGCGCCAGCAGCCAAACACAGGGAAGGAAGGAGACCCAGTACTTC.

This clonotype was seen at least ten times. The V and J genes are TRBV7-2 and TRBJ2-1; 11 nucleotides line up with TRBD2. Germline V gene data show CDR1 as SGHTA and CDR2 as FQGNSA. V was pared by 5 bases and J by 6 bases, with 6 bases of the junction left unmatched. The CDR3 runs 15 residues. CDR3 sequence reads: CASSQGLAGGNEQFF. In DNA form, the CDR3 reads TGTGCCAGCAGCCAAGGCCTAGCGGGAGGCAATGAGCAGTTCTTC. The whole variable domain, filled in from reference TRBV7-2 and TRBJ2-1, reads GAGVSQSPSNKVTEKGKDVELRCDPISGHTALYWYRQSLGQGLEFLIYFQGNSAPDKSGLPSDRFSAERTGGSVSTLTIQRTQQEDSAVYLCASSQGLAGGNEQFFGPGTRLTVL.

This clonotype was seen more than once but under ten times. The genes are TRBV4-1 and TRBJ2-3; D remains ambiguous. Trimming removed 0 bases at V and 0 bases at J, with 13 bases between. This CDR3 has 17 amino acids. CDR1 is MGHRA, CDR2 YSYEKL, per germline. The CDR3 DNA reads TGCGCCAGCAGCCAAGACGCCGTCGGAACTAGCACAGATACGCAGTATTTT. Residues: CASSQDAVGTSTDTQYF.

This clonotype was seen more than once but under ten times. The rearrangement links TRBV4-3 to TRBJ1-2; 7 bases map to TRBD1. This CDR3 is built from 14 residues. CDR1 is LGHNA, CDR2 YSLEER, per germline. V dropped 4 bases and J dropped 4; count of bases not matched to a gene: 6. CDR3 protein: CASSPKTGRYGYTF. The CDR3 region has the DNA TGCGCCAGCAGCCCAAAGACAGGGCGCTATGGCTACACCTTC.

The V and J genes are TRBV6-4 and TRBJ2-3; 8 positions match TRBD1. V lost 6 bases and J lost 1; bases outside the gene matches: 6. Per germline, CDR1 MRHNA and CDR2 SNTAGT. This CDR3 has 15 residues. The CDR3 is CASSAGTGRTDTQYF. CDR3 sequence (DNA): TGTGCCAGCAGCGCCGGGACAGGTCGCACAGATACGCAGTATTTT.

This CDR3 reads CASSEPGENQPQHF. The CDR3 DNA follows: TGTGCCAGCAGTGAACCTGGGGAGAATCAGCCCCAGCATTTT. This sequence joins TRBV2 and TRBJ1-5, with D hard to call. Germline V gene data show CDR1 as SNHLY and CDR2 as FYNNEI. CDR3 length: 14 residues. V was trimmed by 2 bases and J by 4 bases, leaving 9 bases between them.

The V gene is TRBV4-1, the J gene TRBJ1-5, with 10 bases aligning to TRBD1. V shed 0 bases and J 6 bases; nucleotides not matched to a gene: 5. This CDR3 has 16 amino acids. CDR1 and CDR2 (germline): MGHRA, YSYEKL. CDR3 DNA sequence: TGCGCCAGCAGCCAAGATTTTGGGGACAGGGGTCAGCCCCAGCATTTT. Residues: CASSQDFGDRGQPQHF.

The CDR3 sequence: CASSNPLNYGYTF. CDR3 nucleotides: TGTGCCAGCAGCAATCCTCTTAACTATGGCTACACCTTC. The chain is built from TRBV12-3 or TRBV12-4 and TRBJ1-2; no reliable D call. CDR3 length equals 13 residues. The V and J ends lost 6 bases and 1 base respectively, with 9 bases between them.

The chain is built from TRBV7-9 and TRBJ2-3; D could derive from TRBD1 or TRBD2 (5 bases each). The CDR3 contains 16 residues. The V gene's germline CDR1 is SEHNR and CDR2 FQNEAQ (reference sequence). V was clipped by 6 bases and J by 4 bases, with 20 bases between them. This CDR3 reads CASRPRDVGASDTQYF. CDR3 sequence (DNA): TGTGCCAGCAGACCTCGGGACGTTGGGGCATCAGATACGCAGTATTTT. Full variable domain (remainder filled in from reference TRBV7-9 and TRBJ2-3): DTGVSQNPRHKITKRGQNVTFRCDPISEHNRLYWYRQTLGQGPEFLTYFQNEAQLEKSRLLSDRFSAERPKGSFSTLEIQRTEQGDSAMYLCASRPRDVGASDTQYFGPGTRLTVL.

This sequence joins TRBV7-9 and TRBJ2-3, with D possibly matching TRBD2 (7 bases). Trimming pared 5 bases from V and 0 bases from J, leaving 24 bases between. Germline CDR1 is SEHNR and CDR2 is FQNEAQ (reference sequence). The CDR3 spans 19 residues. The CDR3 region is CASSPPRGGGDRSTDTQYF. For the CDR3, the DNA is TGTGCCAGCAGCCCCCCAAGGGGCGGGGGCGATCGTAGCACAGATACGCAGTATTTT.

The chain recombines TRBV7-9 with TRBJ2-3; 10 nucleotides line up with TRBD1. Germline V gives CDR1 SEHNR, CDR2 FQNEAQ (reference sequence). This CDR3 contains 15 residues. The trim removed 6 bases at V and 2 bases at J, leaving 5 bases unmatched. In nucleotides, the CDR3 is TGTGCCAGCAGGCCGGGACAGGGGCACACAGATACGCAGTATTTT. It specifies CASRPGQGHTDTQYF. Variable domain in full (rest from reference TRBV7-9 and TRBJ2-3): DTGVSQNPRHKITKRGQNVTFRCDPISEHNRLYWYRQTLGQGPEFLTYFQNEAQLEKSRLLSDRFSAERPKGSFSTLEIQRTEQGDSAMYLCASRPGQGHTDTQYFGPGTRLTVL.

The chain has TRBV4-3 and TRBJ2-1, with 7 bases matching TRBD2. Germline V gives CDR1 LGHNA, CDR2 YSLEER. Unmatched junction bases numbered 8, after V lost 4 bases and J lost 5 bases. The CDR3 is made up of 15 amino acids. The CDR3 loop reads CASSRWAGEDNEQFF. The CDR3 DNA sequence: TGCGCCAGCAGCCGCTGGGCGGGAGAGGACAATGAGCAGTTCTTC.

This chain links TRBV5-6 with TRBJ2-2; no clear D gene. V was shortened by 3 bases and J by 1 base, with 4 bases between the two germline ends. CDR1 SGHDT and CDR2 YYEEEE come from the germline V gene. CDR3 length equals 13 residues. The CDR3 spells CASSWVNTGELFF. CDR3 nucleotides: TGTGCCAGCAGCTGGGTGAACACCGGGGAGCTGTTTTTT.

This clonotype was seen a few times. The J gene is TRBJ2-7, the V gene TRBV12-5; maybe TRBD1 (6 bases). V dropped 4 bases and J dropped 4 bases, with 17 bases sitting between them. The CDR3 loop spans 15 amino acids. Germline CDR1 LGHNT, CDR2 FRNRAP. The chain's CDR3 is CASGSAQGSEYEQYF. The CDR3 DNA sequence: TGTGCTAGTGGTTCCGCACAGGGTTCTGAGTACGAGCAGTACTTC.

This clonotype was seen only a few times. The rearrangement joins TRBV27 to TRBJ1-1; D is uncertain. Germline values: CDR1 MNHEY, CDR2 SMNVEV (reference sequence). V shed 5 bases and J shed 5 bases, with 12 bases lying between them. CDR3 length equals 13 residues. The CDR3 DNA follows: TGTGCCAGCAGTGTTACGGTGAGGACTGAAGCTTTCTTT. Amino acid sequence: CASSVTVRTEAFF.

The DNA of the CDR3 is TGTGCCAGCAGCGTAGGAAGGCGTTGGCCTAATGAAAAACTGTTTTTT. Amino acids: CASSVGRRWPNEKLFF. This chain links TRBV9 with TRBJ1-4; D is unclear. CDR1 SGDLS and CDR2 YYNGEE come from the germline V gene. The CDR3 sequence is 16 residues long. V was cut by 0 bases and J by 3 bases, with 12 bases left in between.

This clonotype was seen only a few times. The V gene is TRBV6-5, the J gene TRBJ1-5; 7 nucleotides agree with TRBD1. Germline CDR1 reads MNHEY; CDR2 reads SVGAGI. The ends lost 6 bases at V and 2 bases at J; junction bases unmatched: 10. This CDR3 has 16 residues. The CDR3: CASRPQTGTGNQPQHF. The CDR3 DNA sequence: TGTGCCAGCAGACCACAGACAGGGACGGGCAATCAGCCCCAGCATTTT.